This TCR beta chain was recovered during a study of response to subunit inactivated influenza vaccine. Overall study results and limits: Authors proposed each seasonal influenza vaccination draws in few new T cells.

TCRdb reanalysed the RT-PCR reads using MiXCR and keeps one entry per CDR3 protein. The sample consists of about 700,000 distinct CDR3 sequences, roughly 14% of them appearing once. This clonotype showed up just a few times. What it binds is not known. The V gene's germline CDR1 is MGHDK and CDR2 SYGVNS. The CDR3 consists of 13 residues. V lost 4 bases, J lost 2 bases, and 6 bases lay in between. The sequence derives from a man aged 45-60 years who received an inactivated influenza vaccine. The sample here was PBMCs from blood, taken roughly 15 days before vaccination. The V gene is TRBV25-1, the J gene TRBJ1-5; D uncertain. CDR3 DNA: TGTGCCAGCAGTGGACTCGGCAATCAGCCCCAGCATTTT. Translated: CASSGLGNQPQHF.